The clone carrying this TCR beta chain was picked up one time. Its antigen is unidentified. The data stem from a study of Ad26.COV2.S vaccination and SARS-CoV-2 variants. The overall study: Doses of Ad26.COV2.S were injected into muscle once or twice, 56 days apart. Overall study findings and caveats: Marked by substantial breadth, spike-specific CD8+ and CD4+ T cell responses were reportedly seen after vaccination. An underestimation of total T cell responses may have resulted from the TCR breadth and depth analyses.

Treatment defined: roughly 19 received Ad26.COV2.S at low or high dose, single or two shots; about 5 received placebo; per-sample allocation not given. It was on day 63 after the first vaccine or placebo injection that samples were taken. The germline V gene has CDR1 MNHEY and CDR2 SVGAGI. V lost 5 bases and J 6 bases, leaving 20 bases between the germline ends. This CDR3 region has 15 residues. Sequencing was performed with immunoSEQ multiplex PCR; in TCRdb, only in-frame clones are kept and a portion is missing. The table has roughly 390,000 clones, approximately 86% seen once. The rearrangement links TRBV6-5 to TRBJ2-7, with a tentative D call TRBD2 (6 bases). This specimen consisted of peripheral blood, obtained in a trial of Ad26.COV2.S vaccine versus placebo. The source of this sequence is a person aged 18-65 years who received the Ad26.COV2.S COVID-19 vaccine or a placebo. Here the CDR3 reads CASSIRDPGGVEQYF. The DNA for the CDR3 is TGTGCCAGCAGTATTCGGGACCCCGGGGGAGTCGAGCAGTACTTC.